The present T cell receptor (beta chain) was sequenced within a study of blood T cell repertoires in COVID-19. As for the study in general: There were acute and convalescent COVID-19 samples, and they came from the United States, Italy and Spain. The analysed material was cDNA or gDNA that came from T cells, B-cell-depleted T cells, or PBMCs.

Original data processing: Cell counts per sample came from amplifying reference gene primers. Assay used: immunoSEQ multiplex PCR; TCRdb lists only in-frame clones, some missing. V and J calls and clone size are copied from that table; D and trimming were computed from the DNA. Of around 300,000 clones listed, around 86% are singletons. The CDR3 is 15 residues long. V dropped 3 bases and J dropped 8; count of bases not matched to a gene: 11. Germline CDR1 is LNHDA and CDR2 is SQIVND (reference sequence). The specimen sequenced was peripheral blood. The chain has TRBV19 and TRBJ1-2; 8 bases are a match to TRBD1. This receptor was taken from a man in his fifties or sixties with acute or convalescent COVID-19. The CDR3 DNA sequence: TGTGCCAGTAGTATCGGACAGGGAAGGGAAGAAGGCTACACCTTC. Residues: CASSIGQGREEGYTF.